The entry below describes one T cell receptor beta chain. CDR3 length: 15 amino acids. From germline, CDR1 is MNHEY and CDR2 SVGAGI. Germline trimming cut 6 bases from V and 3 bases from J; bases unmatched to any gene: 7. The sample belongs to a study of blood T cell repertoires in COVID-19. Using immunoSEQ multiplex PCR, the repertoire was profiled, and TCRdb retains in-frame clones only, with some absent. The sample lists about 260,000 clones, around nine tenths occurring once. The sequence derives from a woman aged 60-75 years with COVID-19, enrolled during active disease. The chain is built from TRBV6-5 and TRBJ1-4; 7 bases line up with TRBD1. Source material: peripheral blood. CDR3 loop: CASSHPQGPNEKLFF. The CDR3 DNA sequence: TGTGCCAGCAGCCACCCACAGGGGCCTAATGAAAAACTGTTTTTT.